This record concerns one T cell receptor (beta chain) sequence. Germline CDR1 SGHTA, CDR2 FQGTGA. The CDR3 has 15 residues. V shed 5 bases and J shed 0 bases, with 13 bases lying between them. The sample originates from a study of cytomegalovirus exposure and HLA in healthy donors. PCR was performed using 60 Vbeta and 13 Jbeta primers. Using immunoSEQ multiplex PCR, the repertoire was profiled, and TCRdb retains in-frame clones only, with some absent. The table shows under 130,000 clones, with roughly 80% occurring only once. The origin of this receptor is a woman between 40 and 55 years old in good health and CMV-seropositive. The sequenced sample consisted of PBMCs. The chain couples TRBV7-3 to TRBJ1-1; no definite D call. DNA for the CDR3: TGTGCCAGCAGCCCCACCGCCCGGGTGAACACTGAAGCTTTCTTT. This translates into CASSPTARVNTEAFF.